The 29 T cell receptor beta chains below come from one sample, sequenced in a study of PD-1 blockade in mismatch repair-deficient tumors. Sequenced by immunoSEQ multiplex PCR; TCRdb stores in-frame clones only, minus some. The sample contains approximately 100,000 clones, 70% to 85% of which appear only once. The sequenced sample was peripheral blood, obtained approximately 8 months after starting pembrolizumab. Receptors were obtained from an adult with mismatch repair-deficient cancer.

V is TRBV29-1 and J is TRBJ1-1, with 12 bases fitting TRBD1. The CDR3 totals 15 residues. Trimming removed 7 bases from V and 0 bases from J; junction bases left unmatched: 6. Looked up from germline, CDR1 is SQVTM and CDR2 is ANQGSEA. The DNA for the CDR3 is TGCAGCGCGCCCGGGACAGGGGGCATGAACACTGAAGCTTTCTTT. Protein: CSAPGTGGMNTEAFF.

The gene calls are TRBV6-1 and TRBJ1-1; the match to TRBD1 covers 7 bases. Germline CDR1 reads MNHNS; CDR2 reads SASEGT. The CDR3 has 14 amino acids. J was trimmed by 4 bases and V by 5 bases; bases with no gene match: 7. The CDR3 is CASSNLQGTTEAFF. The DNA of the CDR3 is TGTGCCAGCAGTAATCTACAGGGGACCACTGAAGCTTTCTTT.

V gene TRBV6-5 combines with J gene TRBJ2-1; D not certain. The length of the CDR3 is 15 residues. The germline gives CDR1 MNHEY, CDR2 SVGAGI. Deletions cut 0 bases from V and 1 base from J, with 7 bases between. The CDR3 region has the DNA TGTGCCAGCAGTTACTCTGGCGTATCCTACAATGAGCAGTTCTTC. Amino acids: CASSYSGVSYNEQFF.

The chain's CDR3 is CSYKRNTGELFF. The CDR3 DNA is TGTTCTTACAAAAGGAACACCGGGGAGCTGTTTTTT. V is TRBV13 and J is TRBJ2-2; D is unclear. Germline V CDR1 and CDR2: PRHDT, FYEKMQ (reference sequence). The CDR3 loop spans 12 amino acids. Supplemented by reference TRBV13 and TRBJ2-2, the full variable domain reads AAGVIQSPRHLIKEKRETATLKCYPIPRHDTVYWYQQGPGQDPQFLISFYEKMQSDKGSIPDRFSAQQFSDYHSELNMSSLELGDSALYFCSYKRNTGELFFGEGSRLTVL.

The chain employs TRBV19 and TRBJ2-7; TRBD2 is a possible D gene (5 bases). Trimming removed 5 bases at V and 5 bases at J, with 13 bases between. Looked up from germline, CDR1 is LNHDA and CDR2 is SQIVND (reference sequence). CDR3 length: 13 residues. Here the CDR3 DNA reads TGTGCCAGTAGTGGGGAGATTGGCAACGAGCAGTACTTC. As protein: CASSGEIGNEQYF.

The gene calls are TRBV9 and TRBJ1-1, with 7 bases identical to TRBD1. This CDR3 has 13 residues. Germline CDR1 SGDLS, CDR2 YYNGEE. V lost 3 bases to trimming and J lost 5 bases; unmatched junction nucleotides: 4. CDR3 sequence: CASSAGGETEAFF. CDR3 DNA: TGTGCCAGCAGCGCAGGGGGTGAGACTGAAGCTTTCTTT. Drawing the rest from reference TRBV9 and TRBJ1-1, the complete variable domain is DSGVTQTPKHLITATGQRVTLRCSPRSGDLSVYWYQQSLDQGLQFLIQYYNGEERAKGNILERFSAQQFPDLHSELNLSSLELGDSALYFCASSAGGETEAFFGQGTRLTVV.

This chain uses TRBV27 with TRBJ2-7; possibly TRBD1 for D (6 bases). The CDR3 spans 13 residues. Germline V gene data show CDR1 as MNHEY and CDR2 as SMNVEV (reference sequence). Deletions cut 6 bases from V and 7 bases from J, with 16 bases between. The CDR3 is CASRIGGKNEQYF. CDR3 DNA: TGTGCCAGCAGGATAGGGGGAAAGAATGAGCAGTACTTC.

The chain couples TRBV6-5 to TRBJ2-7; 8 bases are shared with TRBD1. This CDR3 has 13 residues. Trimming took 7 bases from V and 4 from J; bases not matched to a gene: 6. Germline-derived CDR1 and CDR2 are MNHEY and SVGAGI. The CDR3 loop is CASTRTGSYEQYF. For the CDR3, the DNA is TGTGCCAGCACACGGACAGGGAGTTACGAGCAGTACTTC.

The CDR3 sequence is CASSHGNEQFF. The CDR3 DNA sequence: TGCGCCAGCAGCCATGGCAATGAGCAGTTCTTC. This chain joins TRBV4-3 and TRBJ2-1, with D unclear. This CDR3 is built from 11 residues. Germline V gene data show CDR1 as LGHNA and CDR2 as YSLEER. The V gene lost 3 bases and the J gene lost 6 bases, with 3 bases spanning the gap.

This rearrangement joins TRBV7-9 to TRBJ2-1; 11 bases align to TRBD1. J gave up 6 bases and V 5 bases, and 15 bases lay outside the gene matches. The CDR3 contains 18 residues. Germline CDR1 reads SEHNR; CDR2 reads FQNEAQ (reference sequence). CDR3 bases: TGTGCCAGCAGCCTGCAACGGACAGGGGGCGTACTAAGCAATGAGCAGTTCTTC. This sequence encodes CASSLQRTGGVLSNEQFF.

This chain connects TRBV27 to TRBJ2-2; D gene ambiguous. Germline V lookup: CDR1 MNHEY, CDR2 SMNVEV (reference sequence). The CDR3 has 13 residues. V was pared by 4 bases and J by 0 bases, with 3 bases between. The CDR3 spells CASSSSNTGELFF. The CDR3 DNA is TGTGCCAGCAGTTCATCGAACACCGGGGAGCTGTTTTTT.

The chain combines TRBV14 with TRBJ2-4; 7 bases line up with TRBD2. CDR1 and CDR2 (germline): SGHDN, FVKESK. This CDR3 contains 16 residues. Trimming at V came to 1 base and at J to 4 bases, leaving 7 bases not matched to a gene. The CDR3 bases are TGTGCCAGCAGCCAAGGGGAGGGTAGGGGAAAAAACATTCAGTACTTC. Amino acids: CASSQGEGRGKNIQYF.

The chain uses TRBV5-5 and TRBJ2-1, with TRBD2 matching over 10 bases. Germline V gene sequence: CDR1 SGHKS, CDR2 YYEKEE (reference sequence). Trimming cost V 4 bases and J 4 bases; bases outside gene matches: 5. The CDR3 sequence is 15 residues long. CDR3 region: CASSPGLAVYNEQFF. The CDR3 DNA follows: TGTGCCAGCAGCCCAGGACTAGCGGTTTACAATGAGCAGTTCTTC.

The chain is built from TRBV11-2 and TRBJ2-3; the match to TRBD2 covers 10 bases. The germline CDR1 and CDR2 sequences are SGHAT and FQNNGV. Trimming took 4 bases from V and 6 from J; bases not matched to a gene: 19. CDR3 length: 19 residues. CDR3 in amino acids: CASSSGLAVQSRAHDTQYF. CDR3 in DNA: TGTGCCAGCAGCTCCGGACTAGCGGTCCAGTCGCGCGCACACGATACGCAGTATTTT.

Here the CDR3 reads CAGAETSYNEQFF. As DNA, the CDR3 is TGCGCCGGTGCGGAGACTTCCTACAATGAGCAGTTCTTC. The rearrangement uses TRBV10-2 and TRBJ2-1; D is ambiguous. In germline, CDR1 is WSHSY, CDR2 SAAADI. The CDR3 covers 13 residues. Between the trimmed V and J ends, which lost 11 bases and 1 base, there was a span of 12 bases.

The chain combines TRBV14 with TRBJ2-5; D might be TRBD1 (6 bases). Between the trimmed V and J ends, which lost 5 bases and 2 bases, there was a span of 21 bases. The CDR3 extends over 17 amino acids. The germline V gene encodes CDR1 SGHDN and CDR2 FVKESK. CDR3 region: CASSSLLDTGPQETQYF. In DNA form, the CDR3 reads TGTGCCAGCAGCTCCCTCCTCGATACAGGGCCTCAAGAGACCCAGTACTTC.

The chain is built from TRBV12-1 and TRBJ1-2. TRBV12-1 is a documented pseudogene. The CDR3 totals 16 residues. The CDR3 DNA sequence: TGTGCCAGCAGCACGAGGGGTTCGGCGATAAACTATGGCTACACCTTC. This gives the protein CASSTRGSAINYGYTF.

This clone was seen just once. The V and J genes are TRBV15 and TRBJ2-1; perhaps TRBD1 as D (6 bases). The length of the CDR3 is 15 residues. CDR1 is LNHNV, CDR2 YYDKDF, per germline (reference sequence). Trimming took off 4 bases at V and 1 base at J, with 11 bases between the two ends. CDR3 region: CATSTGRGSYNEQFF. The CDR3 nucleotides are TGTGCCACCAGCACCGGCAGGGGTTCCTACAATGAGCAGTTCTTC.

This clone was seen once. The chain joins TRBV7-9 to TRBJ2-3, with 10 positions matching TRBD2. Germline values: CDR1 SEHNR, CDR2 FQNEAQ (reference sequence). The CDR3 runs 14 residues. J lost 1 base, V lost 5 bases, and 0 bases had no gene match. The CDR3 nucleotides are TGTGCCAGCAGCGGACTAGCGGGCACAGATACGCAGTATTTT. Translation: CASSGLAGTDTQYF.

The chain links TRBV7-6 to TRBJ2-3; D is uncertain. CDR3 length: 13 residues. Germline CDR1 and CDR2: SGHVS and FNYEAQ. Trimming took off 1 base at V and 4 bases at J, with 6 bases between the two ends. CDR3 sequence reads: CASSLEASDTQYF. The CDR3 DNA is TGTGCCAGCAGCTTAGAAGCTTCAGATACGCAGTATTTT.

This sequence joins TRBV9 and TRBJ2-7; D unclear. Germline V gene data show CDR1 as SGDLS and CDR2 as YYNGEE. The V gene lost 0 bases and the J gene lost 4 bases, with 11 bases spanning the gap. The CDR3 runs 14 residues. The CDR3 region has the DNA TGTGCCAGCAGCGTAGGCTTCAGCGAGTACGAGCAGTACTTC. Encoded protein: CASSVGFSEYEQYF.

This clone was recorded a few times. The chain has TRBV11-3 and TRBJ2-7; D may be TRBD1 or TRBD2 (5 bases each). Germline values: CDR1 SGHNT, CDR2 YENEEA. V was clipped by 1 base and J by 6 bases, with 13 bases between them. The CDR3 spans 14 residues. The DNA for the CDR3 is TGTGCCAGCAGCTTAGTTTCTGGGGCGGGCGAGCAGTACTTC. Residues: CASSLVSGAGEQYF.

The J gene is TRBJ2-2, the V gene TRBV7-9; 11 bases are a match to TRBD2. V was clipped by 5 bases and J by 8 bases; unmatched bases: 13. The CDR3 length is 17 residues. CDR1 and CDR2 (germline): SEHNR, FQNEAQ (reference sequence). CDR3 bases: TGTGCCAGCAGCAGACGAGGCACTAGCGGGAGCACGGGGGAGCTGTTTTTT. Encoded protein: CASSRRGTSGSTGELFF.

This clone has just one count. The CDR3 spells CATSRGGGGEKLFF. The CDR3 region has the DNA TGTGCCACCAGCAGAGGAGGAGGGGGCGAAAAACTGTTTTTT. J is TRBJ1-4 and V is TRBV15; 7 bases are shared with TRBD1. This CDR3 is built from 14 residues. From germline, CDR1 is LNHNV and CDR2 YYDKDF (reference sequence). The junction had 4 bases not matched to a gene; V was cut back by 1 base and J by 8 bases.

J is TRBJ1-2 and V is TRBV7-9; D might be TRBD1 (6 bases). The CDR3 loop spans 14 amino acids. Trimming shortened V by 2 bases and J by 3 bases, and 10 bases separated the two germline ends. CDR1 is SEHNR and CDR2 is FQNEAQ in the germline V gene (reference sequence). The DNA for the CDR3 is TGTGCCAGCAGCTTAATCTCAGGGGACTATGGCTACACCTTC. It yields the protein CASSLISGDYGYTF.

The CDR3 spells CASSIEGLNTEAFF. CDR3 coding DNA: TGTGCCAGTAGTATAGAGGGTCTGAACACTGAAGCTTTCTTT. The chain is built from TRBV19 and TRBJ1-1; D remains unclear. Trimming removed 0 bases at V and 0 bases at J, with 5 bases between. The germline CDR1 and CDR2 sequences are LNHDA and SQIVND (reference sequence). This CDR3 is built from 14 residues.

The DNA for the CDR3 is TGTGCCAGCGCCCTTGTGGGGACGGGCATGAACACTGAAGCTTTCTTT. Its translation: CASALVGTGMNTEAFF. The V gene is TRBV27, the J gene TRBJ1-1, with a possible D match to TRBD1 (5 bases). V was shortened by 8 bases and J by 0 bases, with 19 bases between the two germline ends. Germline values: CDR1 MNHEY, CDR2 SMNVEV (reference sequence). This CDR3 is 16 amino acids long.

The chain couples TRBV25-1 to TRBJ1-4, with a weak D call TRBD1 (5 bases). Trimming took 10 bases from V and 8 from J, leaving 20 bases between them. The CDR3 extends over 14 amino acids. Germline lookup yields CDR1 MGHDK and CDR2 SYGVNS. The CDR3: CATPTAKVWEKLFF. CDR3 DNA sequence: TGTGCCACCCCGACAGCTAAGGTTTGGGAAAAACTGTTTTTT.

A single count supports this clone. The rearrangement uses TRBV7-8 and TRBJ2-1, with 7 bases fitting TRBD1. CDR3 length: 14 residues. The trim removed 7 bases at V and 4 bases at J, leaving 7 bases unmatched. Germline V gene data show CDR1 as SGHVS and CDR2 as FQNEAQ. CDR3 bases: TGTGCCAGCACCCTGGACAGGACTTACAATGAGCAGTTCTTC. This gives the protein CASTLDRTYNEQFF.